Detailed here is one TCR beta chain. The sample originates from a study of shared clonotypes between healthy human individuals. Sequencing was performed on unsorted PBMC DNA using ten immunoSEQ deep assay plates. Original processing notes: ImmunoSEQ only sent back junction sequences with no quality scores, so filtering was done differently. The repertoire was sequenced with immunoSEQ multiplex PCR; TCRdb's copy has only in-frame clones and lacks some. The DNA gave D and trimming, while V, J and clone size come from that table. The sample carries 450,000 to 500,000 clones, 81% recorded once. The donor population consisted of healthy HIV-negative adults with no recent acute infections or vaccinations. Genomic DNA from unsorted samples was obtained from 80 million to 100 million PBMCs (per sample). CDR3 length equals 15 residues. Losses at the gene ends were 4 bases for V and 11 bases for J; bases not matched to a gene: 14. In germline, CDR1 is SNHLY, CDR2 FYNNEI.

The genes are TRBV2 and TRBJ2-7; 10 nucleotides align to TRBD2. Specimen: PBMCs. This receptor was obtained from a woman in her 40s in good health. Some clones in this sample may be carry-over from other donors' samples. The CDR3 DNA reads as TGTGCCAGCAGTGGAGGGAGGGCTAGCGGGAGTGAGAAGTACTTC. Translated: CASSGGRASGSEKYF.